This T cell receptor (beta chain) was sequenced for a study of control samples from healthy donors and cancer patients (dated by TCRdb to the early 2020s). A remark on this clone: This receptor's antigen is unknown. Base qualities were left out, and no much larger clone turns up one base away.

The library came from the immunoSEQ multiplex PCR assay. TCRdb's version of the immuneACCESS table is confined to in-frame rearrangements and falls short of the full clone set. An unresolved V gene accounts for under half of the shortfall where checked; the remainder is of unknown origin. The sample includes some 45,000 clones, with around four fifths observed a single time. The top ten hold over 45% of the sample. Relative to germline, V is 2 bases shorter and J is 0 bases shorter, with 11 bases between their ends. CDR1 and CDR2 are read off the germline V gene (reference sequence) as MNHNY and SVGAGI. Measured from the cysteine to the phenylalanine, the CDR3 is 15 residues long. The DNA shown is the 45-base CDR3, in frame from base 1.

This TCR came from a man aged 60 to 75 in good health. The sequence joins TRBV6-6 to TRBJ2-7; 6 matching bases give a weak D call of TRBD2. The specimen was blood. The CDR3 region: CASSYAGSSSYEQYF. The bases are TGTGCCAGCAGTTACGCGGGATCGAGCTCCTACGAGCAGTACTTC.